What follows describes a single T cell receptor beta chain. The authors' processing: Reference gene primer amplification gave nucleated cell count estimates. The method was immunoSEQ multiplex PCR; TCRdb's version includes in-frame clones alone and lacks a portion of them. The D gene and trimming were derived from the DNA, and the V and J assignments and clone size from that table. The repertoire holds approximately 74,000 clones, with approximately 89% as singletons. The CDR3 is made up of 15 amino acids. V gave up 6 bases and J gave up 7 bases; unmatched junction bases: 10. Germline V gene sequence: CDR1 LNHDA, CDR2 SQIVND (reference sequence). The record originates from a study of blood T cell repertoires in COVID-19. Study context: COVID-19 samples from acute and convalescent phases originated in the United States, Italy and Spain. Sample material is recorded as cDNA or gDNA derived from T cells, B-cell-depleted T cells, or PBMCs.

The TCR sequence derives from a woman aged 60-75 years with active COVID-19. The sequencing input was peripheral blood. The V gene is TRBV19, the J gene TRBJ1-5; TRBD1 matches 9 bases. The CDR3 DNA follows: TGTGCCAGTAGGGGACAGGGAAGGTGGTCGCAGCCCCAGCATTTT. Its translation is CASRGQGRWSQPQHF.